This paragraph reports one T cell receptor (beta chain). The target antigen is unknown. Germline V CDR1 and CDR2: GTSNPN, SVGIG (reference sequence). This CDR3 comprises 12 residues. The ends lost 4 bases at V and 7 bases at J; junction bases unmatched: 5. This PCR relied on a set of 60 Vbeta primers and 13 Jbeta primers. TCRdb keeps only in-frame clones here, not all; method: immunoSEQ multiplex PCR. The table lists 99,000 or so clones, roughly 13% of them singletons, with about a sixth in the top ten. The data were taken from a study of cytomegalovirus exposure and HLA in healthy donors. About the study: In a previous analysis, 100 million to 140 million unique TCR beta sequences were found from about 179 million T cells.

The study's findings and limits: Apparent HLA restriction characterized most CMV-associated TCR beta chains in a later analysis.

This receptor was obtained from a man between 40 and 49 years old in good health and CMV-seropositive. Sequenced sample: PBMCs. This chain uses TRBV30 with TRBJ2-7, with 9 bases fitting TRBD1. The CDR3 is CAWNRGRWEQYF. The CDR3 nucleotides are TGTGCCTGGAACAGGGGGCGATGGGAGCAGTACTTC.